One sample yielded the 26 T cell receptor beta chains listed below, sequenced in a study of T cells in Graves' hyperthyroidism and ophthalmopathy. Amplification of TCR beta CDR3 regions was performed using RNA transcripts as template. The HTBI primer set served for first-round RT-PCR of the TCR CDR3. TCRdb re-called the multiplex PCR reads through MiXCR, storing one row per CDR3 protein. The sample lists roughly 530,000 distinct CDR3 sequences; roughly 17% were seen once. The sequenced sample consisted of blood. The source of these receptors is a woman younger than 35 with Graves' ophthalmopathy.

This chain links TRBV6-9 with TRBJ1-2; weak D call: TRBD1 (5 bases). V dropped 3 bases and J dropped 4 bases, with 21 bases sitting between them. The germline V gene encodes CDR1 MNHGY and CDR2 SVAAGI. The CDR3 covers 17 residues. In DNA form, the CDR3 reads TGTGCCAGCAGTTACGGACCACTCCCCACAGGTGGCTATGGCTACACCTTC. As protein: CASSYGPLPTGGYGYTF.

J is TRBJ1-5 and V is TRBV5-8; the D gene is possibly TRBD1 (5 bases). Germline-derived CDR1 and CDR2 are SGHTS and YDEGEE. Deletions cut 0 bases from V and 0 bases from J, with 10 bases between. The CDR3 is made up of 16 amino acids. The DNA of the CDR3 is TGTGCCAGCAGCTTGGGGCAGGGCTATAGCAATCAGCCCCAGCATTTT. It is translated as CASSLGQGYSNQPQHF.

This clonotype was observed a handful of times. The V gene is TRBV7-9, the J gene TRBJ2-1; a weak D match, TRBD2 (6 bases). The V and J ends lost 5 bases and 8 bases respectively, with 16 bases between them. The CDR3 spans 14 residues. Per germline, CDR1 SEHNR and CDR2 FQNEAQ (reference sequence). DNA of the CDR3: TGTGCCAGCAGCCGTGAGTGGGGGGACTATGAGCAGTTCTTC. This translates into CASSREWGDYEQFF.

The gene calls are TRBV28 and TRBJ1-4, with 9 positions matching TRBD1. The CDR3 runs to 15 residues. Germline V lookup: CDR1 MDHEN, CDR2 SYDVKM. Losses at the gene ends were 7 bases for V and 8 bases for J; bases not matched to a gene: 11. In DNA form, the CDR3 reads TGTGCCAGCAACTACCACAGGGGGCGTGTAGAAAAACTGTTTTTT. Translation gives CASNYHRGRVEKLFF.

In nucleotides, the CDR3 is TGTGCCAGCAGCCAAGGAAGCGGGAGTGGCACCGGGGAGCTGTTTTTT. This sequence encodes CASSQGSGSGTGELFF. The rearrangement joins TRBV3-1 to TRBJ2-2, with 8 bases fitting TRBD2. The ends lost 1 base at V and 4 bases at J; junction bases unmatched: 5. The CDR3 is 16 amino acids. CDR1 LGHDT and CDR2 YNNKEL come from the germline V gene (reference sequence). Filled out from reference TRBV3-1 and TRBJ2-2, the complete variable domain reads DTAVSQTPKYLVTQMGNDKSIKCEQNLGHDTMYWYKQDSKKFLKIMFSYNNKELIINETVPNRFSPKSPDKAHLNLHINSLELGDSAVYFCASSQGSGSGTGELFFGEGSRLTVL.

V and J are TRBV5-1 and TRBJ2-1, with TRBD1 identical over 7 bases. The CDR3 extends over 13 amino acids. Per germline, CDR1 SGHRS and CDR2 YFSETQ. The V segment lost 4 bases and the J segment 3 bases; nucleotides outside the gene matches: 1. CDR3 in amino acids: CASSAGGYNEQFF. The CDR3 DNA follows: TGCGCCAGCAGCGCAGGGGGCTACAATGAGCAGTTCTTC.

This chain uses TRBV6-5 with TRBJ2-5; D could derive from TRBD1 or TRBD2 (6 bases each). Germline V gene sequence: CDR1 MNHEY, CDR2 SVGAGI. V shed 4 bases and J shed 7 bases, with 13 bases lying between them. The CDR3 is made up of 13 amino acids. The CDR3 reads CASSWGATGTQYF. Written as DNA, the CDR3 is TGTGCCAGCAGTTGGGGGGCTACTGGGACCCAGTACTTC.

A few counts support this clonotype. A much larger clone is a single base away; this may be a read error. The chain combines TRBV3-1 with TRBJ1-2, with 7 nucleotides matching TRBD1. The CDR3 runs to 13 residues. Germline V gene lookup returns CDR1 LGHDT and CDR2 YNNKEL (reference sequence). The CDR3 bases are TGTGCCAGCAGCCGAGACAGGGACTATGGCTACATCTTC. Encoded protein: CASSRDRDYGYIF.

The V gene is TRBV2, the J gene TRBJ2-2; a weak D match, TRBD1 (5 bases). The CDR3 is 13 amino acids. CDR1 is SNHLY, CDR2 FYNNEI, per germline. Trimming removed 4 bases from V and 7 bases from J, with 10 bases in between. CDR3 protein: CASSGRQGGELFF. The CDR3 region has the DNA TGTGCCAGCAGTGGCAGGCAGGGCGGGGAGCTGTTTTTT.

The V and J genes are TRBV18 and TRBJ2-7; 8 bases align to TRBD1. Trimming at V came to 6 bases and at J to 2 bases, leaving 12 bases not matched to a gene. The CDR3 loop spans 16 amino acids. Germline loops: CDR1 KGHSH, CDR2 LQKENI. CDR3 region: CASSLRQGPSTYEQYF. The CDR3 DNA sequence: TGTGCCAGCTCCCTCAGACAGGGGCCCTCTACCTACGAGCAGTACTTC.

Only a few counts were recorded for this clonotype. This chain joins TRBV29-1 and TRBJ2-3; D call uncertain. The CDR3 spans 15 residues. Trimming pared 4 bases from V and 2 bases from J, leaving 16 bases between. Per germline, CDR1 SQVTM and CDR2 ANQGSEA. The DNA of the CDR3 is TGCAGCGTTGTTGGCTCGTCCGCGAACACAGATACGCAGTATTTT. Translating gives CSVVGSSANTDTQYF.

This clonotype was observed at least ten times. In DNA, the CDR3 is TGTGCCAGCAGCGCAACAGGGAACTATGGCTACACCTTC. As protein: CASSATGNYGYTF. The rearrangement joins TRBV5-5 to TRBJ1-2, with TRBD1 as a possible D gene (6 bases). V was shortened by 4 bases and J by 2 bases, with 9 bases between the two germline ends. CDR3 size: 13 residues. Germline loops: CDR1 SGHKS, CDR2 YYEKEE (reference sequence).

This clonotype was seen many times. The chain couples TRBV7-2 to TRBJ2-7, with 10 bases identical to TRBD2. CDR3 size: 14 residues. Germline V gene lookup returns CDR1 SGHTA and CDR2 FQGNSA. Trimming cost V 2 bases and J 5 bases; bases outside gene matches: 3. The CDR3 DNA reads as TGTGCCAGCAGCTTACGACTAGCGGGCCACGAGCAGTACTTC. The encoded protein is CASSLRLAGHEQYF.

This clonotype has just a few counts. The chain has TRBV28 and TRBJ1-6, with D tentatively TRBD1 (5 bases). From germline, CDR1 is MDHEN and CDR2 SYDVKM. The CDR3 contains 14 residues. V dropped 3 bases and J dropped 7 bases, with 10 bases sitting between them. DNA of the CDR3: TGTGCCAGCAGTTTTAAGGGGTGGAATTCACCCCTCCACTTT. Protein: CASSFKGWNSPLHF.

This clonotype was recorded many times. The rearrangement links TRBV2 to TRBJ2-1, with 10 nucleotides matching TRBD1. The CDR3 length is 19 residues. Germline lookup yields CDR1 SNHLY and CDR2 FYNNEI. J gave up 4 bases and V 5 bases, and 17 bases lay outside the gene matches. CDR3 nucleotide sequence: TGTGCCAGCAGTACCGACCCCGGACAGGGGGGATATTTTTACAATGAGCAGTTCTTC. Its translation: CASSTDPGQGGYFYNEQFF.

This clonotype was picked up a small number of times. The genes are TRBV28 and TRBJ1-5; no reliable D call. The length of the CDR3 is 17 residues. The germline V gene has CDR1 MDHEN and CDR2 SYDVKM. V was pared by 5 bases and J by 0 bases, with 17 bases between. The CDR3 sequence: CASSPGSRGYSNQPQHF. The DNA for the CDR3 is TGTGCCAGCAGTCCCGGTTCCCGTGGGTATAGCAATCAGCCCCAGCATTTT.

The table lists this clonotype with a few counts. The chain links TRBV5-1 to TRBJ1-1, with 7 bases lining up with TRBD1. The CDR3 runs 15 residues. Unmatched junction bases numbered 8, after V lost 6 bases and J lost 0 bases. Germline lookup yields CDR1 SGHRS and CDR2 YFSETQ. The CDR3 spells CASTPGGLMNTEAFF. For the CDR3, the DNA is TGCGCCAGCACCCCAGGGGGGCTCATGAACACTGAAGCTTTCTTT.

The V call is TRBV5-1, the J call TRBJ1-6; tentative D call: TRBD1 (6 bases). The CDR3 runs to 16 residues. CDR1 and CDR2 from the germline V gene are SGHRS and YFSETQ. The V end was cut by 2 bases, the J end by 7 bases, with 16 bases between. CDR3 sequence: CASSLATTGTNSPLHF. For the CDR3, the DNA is TGCGCCAGCAGCTTAGCAACAACAGGGACCAATTCACCCCTCCACTTT.

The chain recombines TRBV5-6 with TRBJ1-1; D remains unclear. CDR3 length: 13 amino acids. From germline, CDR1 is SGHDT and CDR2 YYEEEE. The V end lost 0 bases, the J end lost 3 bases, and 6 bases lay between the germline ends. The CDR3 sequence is CASSLERYTEAFF. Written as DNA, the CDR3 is TGTGCCAGCAGCTTGGAAAGGTACACTGAAGCTTTCTTT.

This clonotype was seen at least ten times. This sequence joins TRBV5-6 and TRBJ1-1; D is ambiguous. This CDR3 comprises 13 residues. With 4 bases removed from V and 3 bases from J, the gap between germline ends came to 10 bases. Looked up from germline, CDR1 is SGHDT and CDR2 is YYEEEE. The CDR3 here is CASSPRYYTEAFF. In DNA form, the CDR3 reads TGTGCCAGCAGCCCCCGATACTACACTGAAGCTTTCTTT.

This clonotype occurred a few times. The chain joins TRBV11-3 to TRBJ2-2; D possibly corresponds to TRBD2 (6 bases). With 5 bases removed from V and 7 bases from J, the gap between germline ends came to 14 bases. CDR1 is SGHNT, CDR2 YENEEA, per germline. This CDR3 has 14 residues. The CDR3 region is CASSHRDSLGELFF. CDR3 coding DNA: TGTGCCAGCAGCCACCGGGACTCGCTCGGGGAGCTGTTTTTT. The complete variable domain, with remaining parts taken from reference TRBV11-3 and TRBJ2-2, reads EAGVVQSPRYKIIEKKQPVAFWCNPISGHNTLYWYLQNLGQGPELLIRYENEEAVDDSQLPKDRFSAERLKGVDSTLKIQPAELGDSAVYLCASSHRDSLGELFFGEGSRLTVL.

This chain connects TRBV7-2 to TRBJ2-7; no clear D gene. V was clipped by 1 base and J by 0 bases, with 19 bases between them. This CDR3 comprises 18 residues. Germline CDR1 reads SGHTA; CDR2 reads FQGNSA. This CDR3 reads CASSLGGLQRPTSYEQYF. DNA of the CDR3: TGTGCCAGCAGCTTAGGTGGTCTCCAGAGACCCACCTCCTACGAGCAGTACTTC.

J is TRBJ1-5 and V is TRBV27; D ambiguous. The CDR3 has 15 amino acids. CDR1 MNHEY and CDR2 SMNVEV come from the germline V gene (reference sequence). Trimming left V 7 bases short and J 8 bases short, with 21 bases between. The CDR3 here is CASTHEGAGGEPQHF. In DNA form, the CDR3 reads TGTGCCAGCACCCACGAAGGAGCTGGCGGGGAGCCCCAGCATTTT.

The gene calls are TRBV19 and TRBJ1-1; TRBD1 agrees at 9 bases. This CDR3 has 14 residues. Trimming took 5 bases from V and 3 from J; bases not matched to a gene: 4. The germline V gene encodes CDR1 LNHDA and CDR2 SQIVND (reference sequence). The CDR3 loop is CASSSGQGYTEAFF. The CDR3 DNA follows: TGTGCCAGTAGTTCGGGACAGGGTTACACTGAAGCTTTCTTT.

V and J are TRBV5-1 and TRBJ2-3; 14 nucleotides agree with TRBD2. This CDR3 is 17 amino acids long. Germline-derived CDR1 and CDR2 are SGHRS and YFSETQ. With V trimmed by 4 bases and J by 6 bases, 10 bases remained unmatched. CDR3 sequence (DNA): TGCGCCAGCAGCACGGGACTAGCGGGAGACCCCAGGGATACGCAGTATTTT. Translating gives CASSTGLAGDPRDTQYF.

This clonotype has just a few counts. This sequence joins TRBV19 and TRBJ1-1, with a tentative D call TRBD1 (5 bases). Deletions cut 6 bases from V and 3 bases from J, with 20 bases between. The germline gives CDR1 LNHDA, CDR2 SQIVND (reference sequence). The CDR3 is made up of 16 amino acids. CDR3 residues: CASSLESGLRDTEAFF. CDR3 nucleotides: TGTGCCAGTAGCCTAGAGTCAGGGCTAAGGGACACTGAAGCTTTCTTT.